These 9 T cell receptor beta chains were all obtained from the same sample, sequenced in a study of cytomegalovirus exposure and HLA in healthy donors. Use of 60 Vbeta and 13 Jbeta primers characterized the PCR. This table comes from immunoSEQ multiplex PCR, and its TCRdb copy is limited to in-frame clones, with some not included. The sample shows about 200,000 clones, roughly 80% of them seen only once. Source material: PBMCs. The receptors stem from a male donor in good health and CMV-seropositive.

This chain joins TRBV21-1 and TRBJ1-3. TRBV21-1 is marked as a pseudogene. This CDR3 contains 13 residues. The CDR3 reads CASRGGSGNTIYF. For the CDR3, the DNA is TGTGCCAGCAGGGGGGGGTCCGGAAACACCATATATTTT.

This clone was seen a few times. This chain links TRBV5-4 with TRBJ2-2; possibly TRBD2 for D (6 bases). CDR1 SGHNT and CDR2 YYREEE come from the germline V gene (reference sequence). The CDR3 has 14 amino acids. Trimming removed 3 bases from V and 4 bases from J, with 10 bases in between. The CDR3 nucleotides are TGTGCCAGCAGCTGGAGGGGCGGCACCGGGGAGCTGTTTTTT. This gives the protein CASSWRGGTGELFF.

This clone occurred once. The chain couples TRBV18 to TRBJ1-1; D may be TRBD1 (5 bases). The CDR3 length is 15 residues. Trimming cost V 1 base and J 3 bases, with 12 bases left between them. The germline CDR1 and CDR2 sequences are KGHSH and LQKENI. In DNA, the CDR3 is TGTGCCAGCTCACCACTGACAGACGGAGACACTGAAGCTTTCTTT. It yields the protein CASSPLTDGDTEAFF. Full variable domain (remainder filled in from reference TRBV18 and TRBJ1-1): NAGVMQNPRHLVRRRGQEARLRCSPMKGHSHVYWYRQLPEEGLKFMVYLQKENIIDESGMPKERFSAEFPKEGPSILRIQQVVRGDSAAYFCASSPLTDGDTEAFFGQGTRLTVV.

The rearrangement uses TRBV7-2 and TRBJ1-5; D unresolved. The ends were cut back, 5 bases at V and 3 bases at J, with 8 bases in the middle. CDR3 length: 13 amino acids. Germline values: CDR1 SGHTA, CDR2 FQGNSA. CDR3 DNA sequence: TGTGCCAGCAGCCCAGACACCAATCAGCCCCAGCATTTT. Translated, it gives CASSPDTNQPQHF. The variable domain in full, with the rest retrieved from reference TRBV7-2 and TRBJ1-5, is GAGVSQSPSNKVTEKGKDVELRCDPISGHTALYWYRQSLGQGLEFLIYFQGNSAPDKSGLPSDRFSAERTGGSVSTLTIQRTQQEDSAVYLCASSPDTNQPQHFGDGTRLSIL.

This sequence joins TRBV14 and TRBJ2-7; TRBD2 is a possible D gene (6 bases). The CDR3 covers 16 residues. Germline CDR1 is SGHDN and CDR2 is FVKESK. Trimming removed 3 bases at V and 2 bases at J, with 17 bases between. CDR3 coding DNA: TGTGCCAGCAGCCACTCGGGACTTACCCGGGCCTACGAGCAGTACTTC. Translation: CASSHSGLTRAYEQYF. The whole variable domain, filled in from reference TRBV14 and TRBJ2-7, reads EAGVTQFPSHSVIEKGQTVTLRCDPISGHDNLYWYRRVMGKEIKFLLHFVKESKQDESGMPNNRFLAERTGGTYSTLKVQPAELEDSGVYFCASSHSGLTRAYEQYFGPGTRLTVT.

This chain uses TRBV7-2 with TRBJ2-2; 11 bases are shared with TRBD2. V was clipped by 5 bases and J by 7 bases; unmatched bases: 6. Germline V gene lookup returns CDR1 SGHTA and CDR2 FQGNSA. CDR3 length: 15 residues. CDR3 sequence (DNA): TGTGCCAGCAGCCCACTAGCGGGAGCTTACGGGGAGCTGTTTTTT. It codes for CASSPLAGAYGELFF.

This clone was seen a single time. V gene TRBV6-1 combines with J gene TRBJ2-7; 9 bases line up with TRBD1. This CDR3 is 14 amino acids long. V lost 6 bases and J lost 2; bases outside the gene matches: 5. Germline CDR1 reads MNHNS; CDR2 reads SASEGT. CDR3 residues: CASSTGTGPYEQYF. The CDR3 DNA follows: TGTGCCAGCAGCACCGGGACAGGGCCCTACGAGCAGTACTTC.

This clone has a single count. Here the CDR3 DNA reads TGTGCCAGCAGCTTTATGGTTCCAGGGGGCGAGCAGCCCCAGCATTTT. Amino acids: CASSFMVPGGEQPQHF. V is TRBV5-8 and J is TRBJ1-5, with 8 bases identical to TRBD1. With 2 bases clipped from V and 7 bases from J, the junction kept 11 bases outside the gene matches. CDR1 and CDR2 from the germline V gene are SGHTS and YDEGEE. The CDR3 has 16 amino acids.

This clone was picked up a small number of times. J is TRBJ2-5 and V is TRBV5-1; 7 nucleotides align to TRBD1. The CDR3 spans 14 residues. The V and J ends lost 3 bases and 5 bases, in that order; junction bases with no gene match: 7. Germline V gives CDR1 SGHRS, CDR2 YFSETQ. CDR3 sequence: CASSSRGQGETQYF. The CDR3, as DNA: TGCGCCAGCAGCTCTAGGGGGCAGGGGGAGACCCAGTACTTC.